The 28 T cell receptor beta chains reported below all come from one sample, sequenced in a study of post-analysis software for immune sequencing data. Study observations and caveats: Controls had lower frequencies than patients of about 5 TRBV segments, which included TRBV5-6, TRBV5-1 and TRBV20-1.

Unique molecular identifiers had been added to the TCR beta cDNA libraries. From the PCR reads, TCRdb called clonotypes with MiXCR, one entry per CDR3 protein. The table lists about 460,000 distinct CDR3 sequences, approximately 46% of them singletons. Antigens for these TCRs are unknown. Sample: blood. The receptors were sampled from a girl aged 5 to 17 with multiple sclerosis.

V is TRBV6-6 and J is TRBJ1-1; D not resolved. This CDR3 comprises 13 residues. In germline, CDR1 is MNHNY, CDR2 SVGAGI (reference sequence). Trimming left V 7 bases short and J 6 bases short, with 15 bases between. CDR3 sequence: CASIPGPTAEAFF. The CDR3 DNA follows: TGTGCCAGCATACCCGGCCCAACCGCTGAAGCTTTCTTT.

The chain has TRBV9 and TRBJ2-7; a possible D gene is TRBD2 (5 bases). Germline V gene sequence: CDR1 SGDLS, CDR2 YYNGEE. The V gene lost 4 bases and the J gene lost 4 bases, with 18 bases spanning the gap. The CDR3 consists of 15 residues. CDR3 nucleotide sequence: TGTGCCAGCAGCCCCCACTCAGCGGAGTATTACGAGCAGTACTTC. Translating it yields CASSPHSAEYYEQYF.

This chain uses TRBV20-1 with TRBJ1-4; 9 positions agree with TRBD1. This CDR3 has 13 amino acids. Germline V lookup: CDR1 DFQATT, CDR2 SNEGSKA (reference sequence). The ends lost 6 bases at V and 12 bases at J; junction bases unmatched: 11. The CDR3 here is CSARDRAFGELFF. The CDR3 nucleotides read TGCAGTGCGAGGGACAGGGCCTTCGGGGAACTGTTTTTT.

This clonotype showed up just a few times. A clone one base away is much larger, so this may be a read error. CDR3 DNA sequence: TGCAGTGCTAGCCGGGAGGGCTACATTAATGAGCAGTACTTC. This translates into CSASREGYINEQYF. The rearrangement joins TRBV20-1 to TRBJ2-5; the match to TRBD2 covers 8 bases. Germline lookup yields CDR1 DFQATT and CDR2 SNEGSKA (reference sequence). The CDR3 totals 14 residues. With 3 bases clipped from V and 11 bases from J, the junction kept 14 bases outside the gene matches.

J is TRBJ1-2 and V is TRBV4-2; possibly TRBD1 for D (6 bases). The V end lost 4 bases, the J end lost 0 bases, and 12 bases lay between the germline ends. The CDR3 spans 15 residues. Per germline, CDR1 LGHNA and CDR2 YNFKEQ. The CDR3 loop reads CASSLGTPTNYGYTF. The CDR3, as DNA: TGTGCCAGCAGCCTAGGGACACCGACTAACTATGGCTACACCTTC.

V and J are TRBV20-1 and TRBJ2-7, with 9 bases that match TRBD1. Germline V gene lookup returns CDR1 DFQATT and CDR2 SNEGSKA (reference sequence). This CDR3 spans 18 amino acids. The V gene end was trimmed by 0 bases and the J gene end by 2 bases; junction bases not matched to a gene: 14. CDR3 DNA: TGCAGTGCTAGAGATCCGGGACAGGGTCTTTCGGTCCCCTACGAGCAGTACTTC. Translated, it gives CSARDPGQGLSVPYEQYF.

The rearrangement uses TRBV5-1 and TRBJ2-7; D might be TRBD1 (7 bases). CDR1 is SGHRS, CDR2 YFSETQ, per germline. The germline V and J ends were trimmed by 4 bases and 3 bases, with 14 bases remaining between them. CDR3 size: 14 residues. The CDR3 DNA reads as TGCGCCAGCAGCGGCGGGACAGATATCTACGAGCAGTACTTC. Translation gives CASSGGTDIYEQYF.

The rearrangement uses TRBV6-6 and TRBJ1-5; 7 positions match TRBD1. V was clipped by 6 bases and J by 5 bases; unmatched bases: 7. Germline V gene data show CDR1 as MNHNY and CDR2 as SVGAGI (reference sequence). The CDR3 consists of 14 residues. The CDR3 DNA sequence: TGTGCCAGCAGCCCCCCAGGGGGTCATCAGCCCCAGCATTTT. It codes for CASSPPGGHQPQHF.

V gene TRBV9 combines with J gene TRBJ2-5; D not resolved. Germline CDR1 is SGDLS and CDR2 is YYNGEE. There are 14 residues in the CDR3. Trimming left V 0 bases short and J 5 bases short, with 11 bases between. CDR3 protein: CASSVAPEGETQYF. Here the CDR3 DNA reads TGTGCCAGCAGCGTAGCTCCGGAAGGGGAGACCCAGTACTTC.

The J gene is TRBJ1-2, the V gene TRBV28; 8 bases line up with TRBD1. Germline CDR1 and CDR2: MDHEN and SYDVKM. CDR3 length equals 16 residues. After removal of 4 bases from V and 4 bases from J, the junction contained 11 bases not matched to a gene. The CDR3 is CASSSLPVQGGYGYTF. The CDR3 DNA reads TGTGCCAGCAGTTCCTTACCGGTACAGGGGGGCTATGGCTACACCTTC.

This clonotype was observed a few times. The rearrangement joins TRBV6-5 to TRBJ2-7, with D possibly being TRBD2 (6 bases). Trimming removed 7 bases from V and 5 bases from J, with 12 bases in between. This CDR3 has 12 residues. CDR1 and CDR2 (germline): MNHEY, SVGAGI. The CDR3 region is CASNSGLDEQYF. CDR3 nucleotide sequence: TGTGCCAGCAATTCGGGACTCGACGAGCAGTACTTC.

The CDR3 region has the DNA TGTGCCAGCAGCTTAGCAGAAGGTCTCGCCTCCTACGAGCAGTACTTC. It codes for CASSLAEGLASYEQYF. The chain recombines TRBV7-9 with TRBJ2-7; D remains ambiguous. Between the trimmed V and J ends, which lost 0 bases and 0 bases, there was a span of 12 bases. Germline V gene sequence: CDR1 SEHNR, CDR2 FQNEAQ (reference sequence). There are 16 residues in the CDR3.

DNA of the CDR3: TGCGCCAGCAGCATCACCGGGACAGGGGAGACCCAGTACTTC. Translated, it gives CASSITGTGETQYF. The V gene is TRBV5-1, the J gene TRBJ2-5; 9 bases fit TRBD1. This CDR3 contains 14 residues. CDR1 is SGHRS and CDR2 is YFSETQ in the germline V gene. V gave up 4 bases and J gave up 5 bases; unmatched junction bases: 6.

CDR3 in DNA: TGTGCCAGCAGTGATACGGCAAGTGGCTACCAAGAGACCCAGTACTTC. Protein product: CASSDTASGYQETQYF. The chain carries TRBV12-3 or TRBV12-4 and TRBJ2-5; D is ambiguous. Trimming cost V 5 bases and J 0 bases, with 16 bases left between them. The CDR3 loop spans 16 amino acids.

This clonotype has more than one count but fewer than ten. The V gene is TRBV20-1, the J gene TRBJ2-3; D might be TRBD1 (6 bases). The V and J ends lost 8 bases and 1 base respectively, with 22 bases between them. CDR1 and CDR2 from the germline V gene are DFQATT and SNEGSKA (reference sequence). This CDR3 has 16 amino acids. CDR3 DNA: TGCAGTACTACAGCTTCACAGGGCTTCCGCACAGATACGCAGTATTTT. It specifies CSTTASQGFRTDTQYF.

The chain employs TRBV5-1 and TRBJ2-3; TRBD2 matches at 11 bases. J lost 4 bases, V lost 3 bases, and 4 bases had no gene match. In germline, CDR1 is SGHRS, CDR2 YFSETQ. This CDR3 is built from 15 residues. CDR3: CASSYGTSGSDTQYF. The DNA of the CDR3 is TGCGCCAGCAGCTACGGGACTAGCGGCTCAGATACGCAGTATTTT.

This clonotype turned up a few times. CDR3 DNA: TGTGCCAGCAGGGAGAGGATGAATTCACCCCTCCACTTT. It codes for CASRERMNSPLHF. V and J are TRBV12-3 or TRBV12-4 and TRBJ1-6; no reliable D call. V gave up 6 bases and J gave up 7 bases, with 10 bases separating them. The CDR3 consists of 13 residues.

This chain connects TRBV12-3 or TRBV12-4 to TRBJ2-7; D not resolved. V shed 6 bases and J shed 0 bases, with 6 bases lying between them. The CDR3 covers 12 residues. The CDR3 loop is CASSEPSYEQYF. The CDR3 DNA reads TGTGCCAGCAGCGAACCCTCCTACGAGCAGTACTTC.

This clonotype was counted many times. This rearrangement joins TRBV28 to TRBJ2-7; D is perhaps TRBD1 (6 bases). The ends were cut back, 6 bases at V and 7 bases at J, with 19 bases in the middle. Germline assignment: CDR1 MDHEN and CDR2 SYDVKM. CDR3 size: 14 residues. CDR3 DNA: TGTGCCAGCAGGAAAAGGACAGTTTCGGGTGAGCAGTACTTC. The encoded protein is CASRKRTVSGEQYF. Full variable domain (outside the CDR3, taken from reference TRBV28 and TRBJ2-7): DVKVTQSSRYLVKRTGEKVFLECVQDMDHENMFWYRQDPGLGLRLIYFSYDVKMKEKGDIPEGYSVSREKKERFSLILESASTNQTSMYLCASRKRTVSGEQYFGPGTRLTVT.

This clonotype was picked up a small number of times. In nucleotides, the CDR3 is TGCAGTGCTAGAGATAGCGCGACCGGGGAGACCCAGTACTTC. This translates into CSARDSATGETQYF. This chain joins TRBV20-1 and TRBJ2-5, with D perhaps matching TRBD2 (5 bases). This CDR3 comprises 14 residues. Germline V CDR1 and CDR2: DFQATT, SNEGSKA (reference sequence). V was shortened by 0 bases and J by 5 bases, with 13 bases between the two germline ends.

Note on this clonotype: With a much larger clone just one base away, this may be a read error. V usage is TRBV6-1 and J usage is TRBJ2-1; 9 bases line up with TRBD2. Trimming cost V 4 bases and J 0 bases; bases outside gene matches: 1. CDR1 MNHNS and CDR2 SASEGT come from the germline V gene. This CDR3 comprises 15 residues. The CDR3 sequence: CASSGLADSYNEQFF. CDR3 nucleotides: TGTGCCAGCAGTGGACTAGCGGACTCCTACAATGAGCAGTTCTTC.

This CDR3 is CSASWQGNEQYF. CDR3 nucleotides: TGCAGTGCTAGTTGGCAGGGTAACGAGCAGTACTTC. V usage is TRBV20-1 and J usage is TRBJ2-5; weak D call: TRBD1 (5 bases). The better agreement between TRBJ2-7 and the DNA end casts doubt on the J call. Germline V lookup: CDR1 DFQATT, CDR2 SNEGSKA (reference sequence). There are 12 residues in the CDR3.

The chain employs TRBV9 and TRBJ2-7; 10 bases fit TRBD2. The junction had 10 bases not matched to a gene; V was cut back by 3 bases and J by 4 bases. There are 16 residues in the CDR3. Germline V lookup: CDR1 SGDLS, CDR2 YYNGEE. The CDR3 DNA reads as TGTGCCAGCAGCGAGGGGCCTAGCGGGAGAGGGTACGAGCAGTACTTC. Translated, it gives CASSEGPSGRGYEQYF.

The V call is TRBV4-1, the J call TRBJ2-7, with D unclear. The CDR3 extends over 12 amino acids. Germline lookup yields CDR1 MGHRA and CDR2 YSYEKL. The ends were cut back, 0 bases at V and 7 bases at J, with 7 bases in the middle. The CDR3 is CASSQEGWEQYF. DNA for the CDR3: TGCGCCAGCAGCCAAGAGGGGTGGGAGCAGTACTTC.

The chain uses TRBV5-1 and TRBJ2-7, with D perhaps being TRBD1 or TRBD2 (6 bases each). Germline V gene sequence: CDR1 SGHRS, CDR2 YFSETQ. The CDR3 loop spans 15 amino acids. V lost 4 bases, J lost 3 bases, and 17 bases lay in between. The CDR3 DNA follows: TGCGCCAGCAGCCCAGGGACTCAGGGGTACTACGAGCAGTACTTC. The encoded protein is CASSPGTQGYYEQYF.

This clonotype was found a few times. The chain joins TRBV5-1 to TRBJ1-5, with D uncertain. This CDR3 contains 14 residues. Germline loops: CDR1 SGHRS, CDR2 YFSETQ. The ends were cut back, 0 bases at V and 0 bases at J, with 4 bases in the middle. The CDR3 DNA sequence: TGCGCCAGCAGCTTGGGCAGTAGCAATCAGCCCCAGCATTTT. It translates to CASSLGSSNQPQHF.

This clonotype was detected a few times. The rearrangement uses TRBV10-3 and TRBJ1-2; TRBD1 matches at 7 bases. The CDR3 totals 16 residues. After removal of 3 bases from V and 3 bases from J, the junction contained 10 bases not matched to a gene. Germline loops: CDR1 ENHRY, CDR2 SYGVKD. The CDR3 here is CAISDTTGVLDYGYTF. CDR3 nucleotides: TGTGCCATCAGTGATACCACAGGGGTATTGGACTATGGCTACACCTTC.

The CDR3 DNA reads TGTGCCAGCAGCTTCACAGGAACGAACACTGAAGCTTTCTTT. Its protein product is CASSFTGTNTEAFF. The J gene is TRBJ1-1, the V gene TRBV27, with D possibly being TRBD1 (5 bases). The V end lost 6 bases, the J end lost 1 base, and 12 bases lay between the germline ends. Germline CDR1 and CDR2: MNHEY and SMNVEV (reference sequence). CDR3 length: 14 residues.